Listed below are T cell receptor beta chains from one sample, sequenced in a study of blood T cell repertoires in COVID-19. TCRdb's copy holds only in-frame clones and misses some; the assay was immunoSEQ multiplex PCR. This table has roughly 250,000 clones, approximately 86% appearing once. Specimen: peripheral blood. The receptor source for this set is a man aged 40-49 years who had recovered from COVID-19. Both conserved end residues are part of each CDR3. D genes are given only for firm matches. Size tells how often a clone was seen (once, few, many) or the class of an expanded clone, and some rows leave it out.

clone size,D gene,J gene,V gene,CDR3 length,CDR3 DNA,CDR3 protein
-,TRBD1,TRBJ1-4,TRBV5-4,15,TGTGCCAGCAGCTTGGGGGGACAGGCCATTGAAAAACTGTTTTTT,CASSLGGQAIEKLFF
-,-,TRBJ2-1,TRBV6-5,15,TGTGCCAGCAACTACAGGGCAAGCTCCTACAATGAGCAGTTCTTC,CASNYRASSYNEQFF
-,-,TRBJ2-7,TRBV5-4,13,TGTGCCAGCAGCTTACGGGTAGGCTACGAGCAGTACTTC,CASSLRVGYEQYF
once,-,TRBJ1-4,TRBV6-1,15,TGTGCCAGCAGTGAAGCGGCAGGGGTTTGGGAAAAACTGTTTTTT,CASSEAAGVWEKLFF
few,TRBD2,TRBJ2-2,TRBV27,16,TGTGCCAGCAGTCCCGGACTAGCGGGAGACGCCGGGGAGCTGTTTTTT,CASSPGLAGDAGELFF
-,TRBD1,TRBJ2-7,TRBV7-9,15,TGTGCCAGCAGCTCGCTGGGCAGGGGGCTCGGCGAGCAGTACTTC,CASSSLGRGLGEQYF
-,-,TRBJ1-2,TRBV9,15,TGTGCCAGCAGCGTAGTACCCAGGGGCGCACTTGGCTACACCTTC,CASSVVPRGALGYTF
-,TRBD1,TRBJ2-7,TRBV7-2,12,TGTGCCAGCAGCGGGACAGATTACGAGCAGTACTTC,CASSGTDYEQYF
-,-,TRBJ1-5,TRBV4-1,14,TGCGCCAGCAGCCAAGAGGCTTTTAATTATCCCCAGCATTTT,CASSQEAFNYPQHF
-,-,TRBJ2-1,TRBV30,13,TGTGCCTGGAGTTCGGGACAAAACAATGAGCAGTTCTTC,CAWSSGQNNEQFF
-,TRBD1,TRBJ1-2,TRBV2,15,TGTGCCAGCAGTGACTCAGGGGGCGCGTACTATGGCTACACCTTC,CASSDSGGAYYGYTF
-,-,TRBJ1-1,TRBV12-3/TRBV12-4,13,TGTGCCAGCAGTCTCGGACAGACCACTGAAGCTTTCTTT,CASSLGQTTEAFF
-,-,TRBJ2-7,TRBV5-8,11,TGTGCCAGCAGCTTTTACGGGGATTTAAACTTC,CASSFYGDLNF
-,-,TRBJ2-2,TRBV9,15,TGTGCCAGCAGCGTAGAAGGACAGAACACCGGGGAGCTGTTTTTT,CASSVEGQNTGELFF
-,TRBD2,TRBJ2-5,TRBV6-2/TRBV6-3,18,TGTGCCAGCAGCGGACGAAACACACTAGCGGGGGGGCCGGAGACCCAGTACTTC,CASSGRNTLAGGPETQYF
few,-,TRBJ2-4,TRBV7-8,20,TGTGCCAGCAGCGTCGGGGGAGCCGGGACAGAACGGAGAGCCAAAAACATTCAGTACTTC,CASSVGGAGTERRAKNIQYF
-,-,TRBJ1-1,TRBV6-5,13,TGTGCCAGCAGTTACAGGGGCTACACTGAAGCTTTCTTT,CASSYRGYTEAFF
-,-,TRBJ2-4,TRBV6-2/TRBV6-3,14,TGTGCCAGCAGTTATACAGGCGGCAAAAACATTCAGTACTTC,CASSYTGGKNIQYF
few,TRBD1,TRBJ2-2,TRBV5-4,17,TGTGCCAGCAGCTTGCCGGGACAGGGGGCTATCACCGGGGAGCTGTTTTTT,CASSLPGQGAITGELFF
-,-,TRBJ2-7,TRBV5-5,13,TGTGCCAGCAGCTCAGGGATTTCCTACGAGCAGTACTTC,CASSSGISYEQYF
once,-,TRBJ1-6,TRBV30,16,TGTGCCTGGAACTTTGGCGGGGCAGTCATTAATTCACCCCTCCACTTT,CAWNFGGAVINSPLHF
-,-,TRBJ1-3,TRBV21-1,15,TGTGCCAGCCGATCACAGGGGATCTCTGGAAACACCATATATTTT,CASRSQGISGNTIYF
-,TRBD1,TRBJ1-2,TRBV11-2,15,TGTGCCAGCAGCTTAGACGGGACAGGGGATTATGGCTACACCTTC,CASSLDGTGDYGYTF
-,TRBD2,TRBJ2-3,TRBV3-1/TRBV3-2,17,TGTGCCAGCAGCCAAGGATTTCGGCGGGAGGTTGCCGATACGCAGTATTTT,CASSQGFRREVADTQYF
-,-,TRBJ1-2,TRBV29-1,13,TGCAGCGTGACGAGACTAAATTCCTATGGCTACACCTTC,CSVTRLNSYGYTF
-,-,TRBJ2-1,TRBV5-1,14,TGCGCCAGCAGCTTGAACGGGGTTTACAATGAGCAGTTCTTC,CASSLNGVYNEQFF
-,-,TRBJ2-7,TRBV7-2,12,TGTGCCAGCAGCTCTCTATTCAGGGAGCAGTACTTC,CASSSLFREQYF
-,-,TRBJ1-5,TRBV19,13,TGTGCCAGTAGTAAAACTATGAATCAGCCCCAGCATTTT,CASSKTMNQPQHF
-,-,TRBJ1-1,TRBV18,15,TGTGCCAGCTCACCCGCCGGGAATTCGAACACTGAAGCTTTCTTT,CASSPAGNSNTEAFF
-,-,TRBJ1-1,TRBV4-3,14,TGCGCCAGCAGCCAAGCCGGGGTGAACACTGAAGCTTTCTTT,CASSQAGVNTEAFF
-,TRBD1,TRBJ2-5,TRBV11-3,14,TGTGCCAGCAGCTCCCCAGGGGGAGTAGAGACCCAGTACTTC,CASSSPGGVETQYF
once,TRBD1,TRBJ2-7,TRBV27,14,TGTGCCAGCAGATCCGGGACAGTCTCCTACGAGCAGTACTTC,CASRSGTVSYEQYF
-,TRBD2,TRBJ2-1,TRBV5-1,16,TGCGCCAGCAGCGTAAGACTAGCGGGAGACTACAATGAGCAGTTCTTC,CASSVRLAGDYNEQFF
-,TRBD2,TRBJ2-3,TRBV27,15,TGTGCCAGCAGTCCACTAGCGGGGCTCACAGATACGCAGTATTTT,CASSPLAGLTDTQYF
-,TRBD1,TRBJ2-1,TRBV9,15,TGTGCCAGCAGCGCAGGGGGCGCTACCTACAATGAGCAGTTCTTC,CASSAGGATYNEQFF
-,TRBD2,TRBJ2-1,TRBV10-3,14,TGTGCCATCAGTGAGGCTAGCGGGAGGCATGAGCAGTTCTTC,CAISEASGRHEQFF
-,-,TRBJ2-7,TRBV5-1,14,TGCGCCAGCAGCTTGGCCGGGACAATCTACGAGCAGTACTTC,CASSLAGTIYEQYF
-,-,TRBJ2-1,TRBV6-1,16,TGTGCCAGCAGTGAAAGGCCTAGCGACCGGCTTATGAAGCGGTTCTTC,CASSERPSDRLMKRFF
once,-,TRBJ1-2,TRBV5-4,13,TGTGCCAGCAGCTTTGAACAGAACTATGGCTACACCTTC,CASSFEQNYGYTF
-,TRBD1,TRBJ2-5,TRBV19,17,TGTGCCAGTAGTAGACGTTCGGACAGGGTAGTTCAAGAGACCCAGTACTTC,CASSRRSDRVVQETQYF
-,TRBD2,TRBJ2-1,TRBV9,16,TGTGCCAGCAGCCGGGGACCGTCTAGCGGGGTTAATGAGCAGTTCTTC,CASSRGPSSGVNEQFF
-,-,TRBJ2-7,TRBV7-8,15,TGTGCCAGCAGCTTAGACCGGCTAGCGCGCATCGAGCAGTACTTC,CASSLDRLARIEQYF
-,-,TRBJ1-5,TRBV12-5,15,TGTGCTAGTGGTTTGACCGTAGGAGTCAATCAGCCCCAGCATTTT,CASGLTVGVNQPQHF
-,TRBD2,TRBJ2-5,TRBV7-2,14,TGTGCCAGCAGCTTAACTAGCGGGGGAGAGACCCAGTACTTC,CASSLTSGGETQYF